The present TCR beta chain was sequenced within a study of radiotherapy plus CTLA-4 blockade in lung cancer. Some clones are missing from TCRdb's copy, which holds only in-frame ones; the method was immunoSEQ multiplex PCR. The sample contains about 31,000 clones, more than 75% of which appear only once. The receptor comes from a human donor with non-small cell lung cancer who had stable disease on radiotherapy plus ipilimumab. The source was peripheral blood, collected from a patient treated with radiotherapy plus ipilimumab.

CDR3 in DNA: TGCAGTTACGACAGGGATCAGTACAATGAGCAGTTCTTC. Translation gives CSYDRDQYNEQFF. The rearrangement uses TRBV29-1 and TRBJ2-1, with TRBD1 matching 7 bases. This CDR3 has 13 amino acids. Germline CDR1 SQVTM, CDR2 ANQGSEA.